This TCR beta chain is from a study of CD8+ T cells in alopecia areata. Overall study context: Dosing spanned 6 to 18 months on tofacitinib, then 6 months off drug.

Treatment defined: oral pan-JAK inhibitor, 5-10 mg twice daily. Individuals with alopecia areata gave both lesional scalp punch biopsies and peripheral blood for collection. As concerns this clone: Antigen: not known.

RNA was extracted and reverse transcribed into cDNA as the sequencing template. The data were produced by immunoSEQ multiplex PCR, yet TCRdb's version contains in-frame clones alone and is incomplete. Among roughly 7,400 clones, around 60% were seen once, and the ten largest hold 13%. Study-level findings and limits: The presence of one nonresponder keeps the tie between baseline CD8+ expansion and response uncertain. Researchers report lesional scalp, most notably alopecia totalis/universalis, outstripped normal scalp in clonality.

The CDR3 runs to 16 residues. CDR1 is MNHEY and CDR2 is SMNVEV in the germline V gene (reference sequence). Unmatched junction bases numbered 10, after V lost 7 bases and J lost 3 bases. The TCR comes from a human donor with alopecia areata. Specimen: skin, collected at week 4, from a patient treated with tofacitinib. V gene TRBV27 combines with J gene TRBJ2-1, with 9 bases aligning to TRBD2. For the CDR3, the DNA is TGTGCCAGCACTGGGGGGGGACTAGCTCTCTACAATGAGCAGTTCTTC. As protein: CASTGGGLALYNEQFF.